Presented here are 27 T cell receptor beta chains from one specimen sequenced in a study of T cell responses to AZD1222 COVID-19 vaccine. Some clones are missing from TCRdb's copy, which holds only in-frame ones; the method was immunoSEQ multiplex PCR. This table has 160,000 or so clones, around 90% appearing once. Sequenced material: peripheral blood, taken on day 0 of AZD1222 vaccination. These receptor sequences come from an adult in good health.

The CDR3 DNA sequence: TGTGCCAGCAGTTACTCGGGACTTACTAAAGACAATGAGCAGTTCTTC. Translated, it gives CASSYSGLTKDNEQFF. V and J are TRBV6-5 and TRBJ2-1; a possible D gene is TRBD2 (6 bases). From germline, CDR1 is MNHEY and CDR2 SVGAGI. The CDR3 spans 16 residues. Trimming left V 0 bases short and J 5 bases short, with 14 bases between.

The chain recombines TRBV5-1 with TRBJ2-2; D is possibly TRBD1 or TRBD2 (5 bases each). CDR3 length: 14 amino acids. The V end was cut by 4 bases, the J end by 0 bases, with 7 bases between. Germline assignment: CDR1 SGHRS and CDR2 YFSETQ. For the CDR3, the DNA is TGCGCCAGCAGCGGGGGAGCGAACACCGGGGAGCTGTTTTTT. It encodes CASSGGANTGELFF.

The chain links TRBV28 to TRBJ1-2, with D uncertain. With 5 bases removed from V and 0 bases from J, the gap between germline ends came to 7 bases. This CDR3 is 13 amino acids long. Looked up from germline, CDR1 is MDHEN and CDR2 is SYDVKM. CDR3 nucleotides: TGTGCCAGCAGTCAAAAATCTAACTATGGCTACACCTTC. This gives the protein CASSQKSNYGYTF.

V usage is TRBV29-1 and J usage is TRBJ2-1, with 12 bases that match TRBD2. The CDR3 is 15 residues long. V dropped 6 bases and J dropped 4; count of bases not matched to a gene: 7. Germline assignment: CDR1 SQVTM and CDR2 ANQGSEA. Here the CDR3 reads CSVKSGTSGYNEQFF. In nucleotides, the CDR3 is TGCAGCGTGAAGTCCGGGACTAGCGGGTACAATGAGCAGTTCTTC.

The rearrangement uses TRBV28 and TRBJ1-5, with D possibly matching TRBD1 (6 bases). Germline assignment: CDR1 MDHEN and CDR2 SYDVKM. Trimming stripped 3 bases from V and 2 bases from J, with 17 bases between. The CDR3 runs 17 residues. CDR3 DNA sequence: TGTGCCAGCAGTTTTTATGCTACAGGGATCCGCAATCAGCCCCAGCATTTT. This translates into CASSFYATGIRNQPQHF.

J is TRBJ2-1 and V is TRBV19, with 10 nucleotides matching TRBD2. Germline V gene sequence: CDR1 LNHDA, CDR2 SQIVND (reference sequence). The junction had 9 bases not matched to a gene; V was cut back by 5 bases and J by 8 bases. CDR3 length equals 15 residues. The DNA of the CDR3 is TGTGCCAGTAGTCTAACCAGCGGGGGGGCCTATGAGCAGTTCTTC. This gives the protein CASSLTSGGAYEQFF.

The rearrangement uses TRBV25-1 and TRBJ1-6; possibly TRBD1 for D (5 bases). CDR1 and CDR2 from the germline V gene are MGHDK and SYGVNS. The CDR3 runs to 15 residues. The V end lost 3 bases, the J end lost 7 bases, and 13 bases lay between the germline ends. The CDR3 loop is CASSDRPGGNSPLHF. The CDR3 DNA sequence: TGTGCCAGCAGTGACCGCCCCGGGGGAAATTCACCCCTCCACTTT.

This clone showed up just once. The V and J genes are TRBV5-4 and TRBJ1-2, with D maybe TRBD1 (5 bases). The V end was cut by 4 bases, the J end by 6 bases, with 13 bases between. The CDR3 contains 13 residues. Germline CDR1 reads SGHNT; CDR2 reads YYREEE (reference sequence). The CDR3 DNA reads TGTGCCAGCAGCCCAAATCGACAGAATGGCTACACCTTC. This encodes CASSPNRQNGYTF.

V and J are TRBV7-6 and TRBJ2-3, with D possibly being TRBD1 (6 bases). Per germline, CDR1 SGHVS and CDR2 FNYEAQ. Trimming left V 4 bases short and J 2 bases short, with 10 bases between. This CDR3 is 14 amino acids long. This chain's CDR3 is CASSSPGHTDTQYF. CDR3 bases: TGTGCCAGCAGCTCCCCGGGACACACAGATACGCAGTATTTT.

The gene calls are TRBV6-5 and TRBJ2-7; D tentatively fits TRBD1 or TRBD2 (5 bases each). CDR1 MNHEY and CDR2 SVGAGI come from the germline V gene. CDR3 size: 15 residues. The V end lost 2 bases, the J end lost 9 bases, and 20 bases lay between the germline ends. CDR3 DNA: TGTGCCAGCAGTTACGGGGGACCGATAGACCAGGGGCAGTACTTC. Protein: CASSYGGPIDQGQYF.

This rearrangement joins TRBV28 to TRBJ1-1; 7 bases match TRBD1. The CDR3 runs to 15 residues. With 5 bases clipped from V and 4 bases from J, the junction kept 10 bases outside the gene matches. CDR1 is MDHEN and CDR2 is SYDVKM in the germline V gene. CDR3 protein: CASSPRGGSGTEAFF. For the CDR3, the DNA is TGTGCCAGCAGTCCCAGGGGGGGGTCGGGCACTGAAGCTTTCTTT. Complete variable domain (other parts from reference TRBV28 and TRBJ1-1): DVKVTQSSRYLVKRTGEKVFLECVQDMDHENMFWYRQDPGLGLRLIYFSYDVKMKEKGDIPEGYSVSREKKERFSLILESASTNQTSMYLCASSPRGGSGTEAFFGQGTRLTVV.

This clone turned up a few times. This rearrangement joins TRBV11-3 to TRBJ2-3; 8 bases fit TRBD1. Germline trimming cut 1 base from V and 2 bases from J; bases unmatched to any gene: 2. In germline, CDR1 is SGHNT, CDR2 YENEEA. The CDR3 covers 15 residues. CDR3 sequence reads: CASSLGTGNTDTQYF. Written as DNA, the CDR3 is TGTGCCAGCAGCTTAGGGACAGGGAACACAGATACGCAGTATTTT. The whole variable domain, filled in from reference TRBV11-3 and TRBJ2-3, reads EAGVVQSPRYKIIEKKQPVAFWCNPISGHNTLYWYLQNLGQGPELLIRYENEEAVDDSQLPKDRFSAERLKGVDSTLKIQPAELGDSAVYLCASSLGTGNTDTQYFGPGTRLTVL.

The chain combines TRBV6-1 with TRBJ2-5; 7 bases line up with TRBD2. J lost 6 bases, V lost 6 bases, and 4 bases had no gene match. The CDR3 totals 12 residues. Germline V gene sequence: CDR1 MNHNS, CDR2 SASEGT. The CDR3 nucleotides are TGTGCCAGCAGGGGAGGGAGTCAGACCCAGTACTTC. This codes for CASRGGSQTQYF.

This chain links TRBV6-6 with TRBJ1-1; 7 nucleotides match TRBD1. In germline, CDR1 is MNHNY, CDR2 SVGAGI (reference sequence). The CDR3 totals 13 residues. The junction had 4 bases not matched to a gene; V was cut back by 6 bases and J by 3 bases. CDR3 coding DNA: TGTGCCAGCAGCCGAACAGGGGACACTGAAGCTTTCTTT. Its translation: CASSRTGDTEAFF.

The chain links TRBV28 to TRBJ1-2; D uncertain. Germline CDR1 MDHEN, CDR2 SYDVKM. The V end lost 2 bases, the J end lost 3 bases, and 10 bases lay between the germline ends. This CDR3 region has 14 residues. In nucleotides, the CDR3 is TGTGCCAGCAGTTTAACGGGTTTGGACTATGGCTACACCTTC. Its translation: CASSLTGLDYGYTF.

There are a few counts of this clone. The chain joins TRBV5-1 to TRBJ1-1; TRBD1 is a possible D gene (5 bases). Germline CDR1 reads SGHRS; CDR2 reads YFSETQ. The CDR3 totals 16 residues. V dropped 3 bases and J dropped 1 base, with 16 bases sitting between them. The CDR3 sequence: CASSWAAGARNTEAFF. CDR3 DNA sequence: TGCGCCAGCAGCTGGGCCGCCGGGGCTCGGAACACTGAAGCTTTCTTT.

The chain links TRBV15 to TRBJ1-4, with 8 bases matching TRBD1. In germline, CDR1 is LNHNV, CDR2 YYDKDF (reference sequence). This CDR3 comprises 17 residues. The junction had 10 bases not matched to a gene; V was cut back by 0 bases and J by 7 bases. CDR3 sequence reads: CATSRDRASGGSEKLFF. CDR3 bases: TGTGCCACCAGCAGAGATAGGGCTTCAGGGGGCAGTGAAAAACTGTTTTTT. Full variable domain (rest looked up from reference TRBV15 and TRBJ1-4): DAMVIQNPRYQVTQFGKPVTLSCSQTLNHNVMYWYQQKSSQAPKLLFHYYDKDFNNEADTPDNFQSRRPNTSFCFLDIRSPGLGDTAMYLCATSRDRASGGSEKLFFGSGTQLSVL.

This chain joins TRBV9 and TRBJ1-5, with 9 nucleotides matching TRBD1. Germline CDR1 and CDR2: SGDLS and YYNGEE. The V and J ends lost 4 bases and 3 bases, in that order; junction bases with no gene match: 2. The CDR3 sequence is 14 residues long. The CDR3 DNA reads TGTGCCAGCAGCCGGGACAGGGTCAATCAGCCCCAGCATTTT. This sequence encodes CASSRDRVNQPQHF. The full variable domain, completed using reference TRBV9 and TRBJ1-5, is DSGVTQTPKHLITATGQRVTLRCSPRSGDLSVYWYQQSLDQGLQFLIQYYNGEERAKGNILERFSAQQFPDLHSELNLSSLELGDSALYFCASSRDRVNQPQHFGDGTRLSIL.

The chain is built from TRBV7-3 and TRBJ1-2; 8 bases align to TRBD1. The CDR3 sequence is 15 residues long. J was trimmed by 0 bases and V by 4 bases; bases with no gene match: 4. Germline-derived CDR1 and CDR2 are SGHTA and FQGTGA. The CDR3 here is CASSSGQGTNYGYTF. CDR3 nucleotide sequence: TGTGCCAGCAGCTCCGGACAGGGAACTAACTATGGCTACACCTTC.

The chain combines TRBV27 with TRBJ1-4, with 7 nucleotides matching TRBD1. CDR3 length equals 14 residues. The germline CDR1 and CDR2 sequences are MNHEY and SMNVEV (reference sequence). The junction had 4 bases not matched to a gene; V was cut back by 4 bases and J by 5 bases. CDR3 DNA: TGTGCCAGCAGTTACCGGGACAGCAATGAAAAACTGTTTTTT. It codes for CASSYRDSNEKLFF.

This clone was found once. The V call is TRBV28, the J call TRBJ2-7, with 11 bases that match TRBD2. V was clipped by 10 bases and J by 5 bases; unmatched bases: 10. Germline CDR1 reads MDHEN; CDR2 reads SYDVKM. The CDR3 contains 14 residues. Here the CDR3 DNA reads TGTGCCACCCAGACTAGCGGGATTTCCCACGAGCAGTACTTC. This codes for CATQTSGISHEQYF.

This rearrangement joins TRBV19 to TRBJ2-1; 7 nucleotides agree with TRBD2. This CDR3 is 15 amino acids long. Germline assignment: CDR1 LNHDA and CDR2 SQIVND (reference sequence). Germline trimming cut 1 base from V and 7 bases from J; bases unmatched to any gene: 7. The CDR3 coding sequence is TGTGCCAGTAGTATAGGCGGGGGATCGGAAAATGAGCAGTTCTTC. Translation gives CASSIGGGSENEQFF.

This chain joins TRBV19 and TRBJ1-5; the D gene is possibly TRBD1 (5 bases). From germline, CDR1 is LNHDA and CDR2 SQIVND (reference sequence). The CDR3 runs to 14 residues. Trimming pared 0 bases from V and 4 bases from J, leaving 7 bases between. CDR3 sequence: CASSIEGPNQPQHF. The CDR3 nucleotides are TGTGCCAGTAGTATAGAGGGACCTAATCAGCCCCAGCATTTT. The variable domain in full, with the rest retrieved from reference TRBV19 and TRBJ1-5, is DGGITQSPKYLFRKEGQNVTLSCEQNLNHDAMYWYRQDPGQGLRLIYYSQIVNDFQKGDIAEGYSVSREKKESFPLTVTSAQKNPTAFYLCASSIEGPNQPQHFGDGTRLSIL.

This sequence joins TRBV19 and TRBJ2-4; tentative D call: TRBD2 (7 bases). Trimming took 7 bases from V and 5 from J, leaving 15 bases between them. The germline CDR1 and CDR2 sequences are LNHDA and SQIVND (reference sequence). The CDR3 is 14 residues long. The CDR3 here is CASTRGPPENIQYF. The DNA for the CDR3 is TGTGCCAGTACGCGGGGGCCGCCAGAAAACATTCAGTACTTC.

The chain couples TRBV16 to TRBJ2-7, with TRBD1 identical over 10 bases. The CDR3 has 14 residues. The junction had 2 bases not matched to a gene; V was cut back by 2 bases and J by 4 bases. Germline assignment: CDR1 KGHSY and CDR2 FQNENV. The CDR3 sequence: CASSQDRGPYEQYF. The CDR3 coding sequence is TGTGCCAGCAGCCAAGACAGGGGGCCGTACGAGCAGTACTTC.

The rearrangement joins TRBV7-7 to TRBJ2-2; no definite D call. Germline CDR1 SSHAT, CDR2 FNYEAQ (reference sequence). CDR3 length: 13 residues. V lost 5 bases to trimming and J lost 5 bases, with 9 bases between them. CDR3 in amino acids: CASSPLGTGELFF. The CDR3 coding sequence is TGTGCCAGCAGCCCCCTCGGAACCGGGGAGCTGTTTTTT.

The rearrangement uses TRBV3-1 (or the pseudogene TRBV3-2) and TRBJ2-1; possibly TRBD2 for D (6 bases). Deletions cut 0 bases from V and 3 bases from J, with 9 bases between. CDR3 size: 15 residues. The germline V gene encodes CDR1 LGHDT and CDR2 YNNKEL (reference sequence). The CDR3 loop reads CASSQDIGSYNEQFF. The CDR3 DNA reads TGTGCCAGCAGCCAAGATATCGGGAGCTACAATGAGCAGTTCTTC.